This T cell receptor beta chain was identified in a study of cytomegalovirus exposure and HLA in healthy donors. Regarding the study as a whole: What a later analysis reportedly showed was that an Asian-associated ancestry cluster had fewer N-insertions than the 666-donor mean. Among the sequence variants, a highly shared cluster was likely an artifact of sequencing. Solely CMV serostatus was available to characterize immune exposure.

A remark on this clone: The antigen is unknown.

A multiplex PCR was run with 60 Vbeta primers and 13 Jbeta primers. Profiling relied on immunoSEQ multiplex PCR, and the TCRdb table lists in-frame clones only, not all of them. Seen here are some 200,000 clones, nearly 80% observed once, and the top ten hold about 1.8%. The receptor was isolated from a man aged 18 to 29 in good health and CMV-seronegative. Sequencing was done on a sample of PBMCs.

CDR3 loop: CASSPGQGTTEAFF. The CDR3 nucleotides are TGTGCCAGCAGCCCTGGACAGGGGACCACTGAAGCTTTCTTT. The V gene is TRBV7-2, the J gene TRBJ1-1; 9 bases fit TRBD1. V lost 5 bases to trimming and J lost 4 bases; unmatched junction nucleotides: 5. Germline CDR1 SGHTA, CDR2 FQGNSA. The CDR3 sequence is 14 residues long.